This T cell receptor (beta chain) was sequenced for a study of T cells in localized non-small cell lung cancer. The repertoire was sequenced with immunoSEQ multiplex PCR; TCRdb's copy has only in-frame clones and lacks some. The table lists over 70,000 clones, approximately 87% of them singletons, with roughly 22% in the top ten. Details on this clone: Its matching antigen is unknown.

Notes on the study in general: A median of about 60 of the top 100 tumor clones appeared in adjacent lung, which was paired and uninvolved. Clonality peaked in uninvolved adjacent lung rather than tumor.

This material consisted of peripheral blood, taken before any cancer treatment. The source of this sequence is a male donor at least 60 years old with stage III squamous cell lung carcinoma.

The CDR3, as DNA: TGTGCCAGCAGCTCGGGACAATTTAATTCACCCCTCCACTTT. Protein: CASSSGQFNSPLHF. The chain combines TRBV11-2 with TRBJ1-6; possible D gene TRBD1, 6 bases. V lost 4 bases and J 6 bases, leaving 10 bases between the germline ends. The CDR3 consists of 14 residues. In germline, CDR1 is SGHAT, CDR2 FQNNGV. The full variable domain, in which reference TRBV11-2 and TRBJ1-6 provide the parts outside the CDR3, is EAGVAQSPRYKIIEKRQSVAFWCNPISGHATLYWYQQILGQGPKLLIQFQNNGVVDDSQLPKDRFSAERLKGVDSTLKIQPAKLEDSAVYLCASSSGQFNSPLHFGNGTRLTVT.